A selection of T cell receptor beta chains follows, all from one sample in a study of control samples from healthy donors and cancer patients. Sequencing was performed with immunoSEQ multiplex PCR; in TCRdb, only in-frame clones are kept and a portion is missing. The repertoire holds roughly 220,000 clones, with about 94% as singletons. Specimen: blood. Receptors originate from a man in his fifties in good health. CDR3s include the opening cysteine and the closing phenylalanine or tryptophan. The order of the fields is D gene, clone size, J gene, V gene, CDR3 length, CDR3 DNA, CDR3 protein. The D gene is left open where the match is weak. A row's size may be missing; if present it is once, few, many or a size class.

TRBD1,.,TRBJ2-7,TRBV6-5,14,TGTGCCAGCAGTTATAGGGGGCCCTCCTACGAGCAGTACTTC,CASSYRGPSYEQYF
.,.,TRBJ2-7,TRBV6-1,12,TGTGCCAGCAGTGATCAGGGGTACGAGCAGTACTTC,CASSDQGYEQYF
.,.,TRBJ1-5,TRBV19,15,TGTGCCAGTAGTATAGACGGTAGGGCAGATCAGCCCCAGCATTTT,CASSIDGRADQPQHF
.,once,TRBJ2-5,TRBV7-2,14,TGTGCCAGCAGCTTAGCTGTAAGGGCGGGGACCCAGTACTTC,CASSLAVRAGTQYF
.,.,TRBJ1-6,TRBV5-1,18,TGCGCCAGCAGCTTCGGGCCCAGCACTGAGCTCTATAATTCACCCCTCCACTTT,CASSFGPSTELYNSPLHF
.,once,TRBJ1-5,TRBV5-1,15,TGCGCCAGCAGCTCCGGGACGTCGAGCAATCAGCCCCAGCATTTT,CASSSGTSSNQPQHF
.,.,TRBJ2-3,TRBV5-1,14,TGCGCCAGCAGCTTGGACACATCGACAGATACGCAGTATTTT,CASSLDTSTDTQYF
TRBD2,.,TRBJ2-3,TRBV19,15,TGTGCCAGTAGTATCGAAGCGGGACGCACAGATACGCAGTATTTT,CASSIEAGRTDTQYF
TRBD1,.,TRBJ2-7,TRBV5-6,13,TGTGCCAGCAGCCCGGGACAGGGATTGGAGCAGTACTTC,CASSPGQGLEQYF
.,.,TRBJ2-1,TRBV24-1,13,TGTGCCACCAGTGACTCCCAGTTGGATGAGCAGTTCTTC,CATSDSQLDEQFF
TRBD1,.,TRBJ2-3,TRBV5-4,16,TGTGCCAGCAGCCCCGGGACAGGGGGCTGGACAGATACGCAGTATTTT,CASSPGTGGWTDTQYF
TRBD1,.,TRBJ1-1,TRBV4-1,19,TGCGCCAGCAGACCGGGACAGTTAACACGGGGGAACCTTGGGACTGAAGCTTTCTTT,CASRPGQLTRGNLGTEAFF
TRBD1,.,TRBJ1-1,TRBV10-3,15,TGTGCCATCCTCACTTCCGCAGGGGGGAGCCCTGAAGCTTTCTTT,CAILTSAGGSPEAFF
.,.,TRBJ1-1,TRBV2,13,TGTGCCACCAGCCCAGGGGCTAGCACTGAAGCTTTCTTT,CATSPGASTEAFF
TRBD1,.,TRBJ1-1,TRBV29-1,13,TGCAGCGTTACCGGGACAGCCAACACTGAAGCTTTCTTT,CSVTGTANTEAFF
TRBD1,once,TRBJ2-1,TRBV28,15,TGTGCCAGCATTTCCGGGACAGGGGCTTACAATGAGCAGTTCTTC,CASISGTGAYNEQFF
.,.,TRBJ2-2,TRBV21-1,19,TGTGCCAGCAGCAAAACGGATCGGAGGCGCGAGCGACACACCGGGGAGCTGTTTTTT,CASSKTDRRRERHTGELFF
.,.,TRBJ2-3,TRBV13,15,TGTGCCAGCAGCTCGACGTCCACTAGCACAGATACGCAGTATTTT,CASSSTSTSTDTQYF
TRBD2,few,TRBJ2-3,TRBV29-1,13,TGCAGCGTTGAACGGGGGGGAACAGATACGCAGTATTTT,CSVERGGTDTQYF
TRBD1,few,TRBJ1-6,TRBV9,15,TGTGCCAGCAGCCCCTCGGACAGGGCATATTCACCCCTCCACTTT,CASSPSDRAYSPLHF
.,.,TRBJ1-1,TRBV7-2,13,TGTGCCAGCACCCTCGGGGGAAACACTGAAGCTTTCTTT,CASTLGGNTEAFF
TRBD1,once,TRBJ1-2,TRBV18,14,TGTGCCAGCTCACCGGAGACAGGGAGCTATGGCTACACCTTC,CASSPETGSYGYTF
.,.,TRBJ2-7,TRBV19,15,TGTGCCAGTAACCGGGACAGACTAGCGTCAAGCGAGCAGTACTTC,CASNRDRLASSEQYF
.,.,TRBJ1-5,TRBV6-5,14,TGTGCCAGCAACCCAGGGTGGAGCAATCAGCCCCAGCATTTT,CASNPGWSNQPQHF
TRBD1,.,TRBJ2-5,TRBV5-1,14,TGCGCCAGCAGCCGTGGGACAGGCCAAGAGACCCAGTACTTC,CASSRGTGQETQYF
TRBD2,.,TRBJ2-3,TRBV3-1/TRBV3-2,16,TGTGCCAGCAGCCAGGTAGCGGGGGGCCAGGGAGATACGCAGTATTTT,CASSQVAGGQGDTQYF
.,.,TRBJ2-3,TRBV5-4,12,TGTGCCAGCAGCTACCTAGAGGGTACGCAGTATTTT,CASSYLEGTQYF
.,.,TRBJ1-1,TRBV30,13,TGTGCCTGGAGTATCGGGGAAGTCACTGAAGCTTTCTTT,CAWSIGEVTEAFF
.,.,TRBJ1-3,TRBV18,16,TGTGCCAGCTCGACTGCGGGCATGTTCTCTGGAAACACCATATATTTT,CASSTAGMFSGNTIYF
TRBD1,.,TRBJ2-5,TRBV18,14,TGTGCCAGCTCACCTACAGGGGGAGAAGAGACCCAGTACTTC,CASSPTGGEETQYF
.,.,TRBJ2-2,TRBV24-1,15,TGTGCCACCAGTGGGTACAGCTCGAACACCGGGGAGCTGTTTTTT,CATSGYSSNTGELFF
TRBD1,once,TRBJ1-1,TRBV2,16,TGTGCCAGCAGCCGGGGGGGACAGGGGAGATCCACTGAAGCTTTCTTT,CASSRGGQGRSTEAFF
TRBD2,once,TRBJ2-1,TRBV5-1,16,TGCGCCAGCAGCTTGGCGGGGCTAGCGGGGTACAATGAGCAGTTCTTC,CASSLAGLAGYNEQFF
.,.,TRBJ2-2,TRBV2,12,TGTGCCAGCAATGGGGACACCGGGGAGCTGTTTTTT,CASNGDTGELFF
.,once,TRBJ2-1,TRBV19,14,TGTGCCAGTAGTCTGCGGGGGCGAAGTAATGAGCAGTTCTTC,CASSLRGRSNEQFF
.,.,TRBJ1-6,TRBV19,16,TGTGCCAGTAGGGAGCGAGACAACGCCTATAATTCACCCCTCCACTTT,CASRERDNAYNSPLHF
TRBD1,.,TRBJ1-1,TRBV5-1,15,TGCGCCAGCAGCTTGGGAAGGACAGGGACTTTTGAAGCTTTCTTT,CASSLGRTGTFEAFF
TRBD1,once,TRBJ1-2,TRBV9,16,TGTGCCAGCAGCGTAGGTTCAGGGGGCGTCGGCTATGGCTACACCTTC,CASSVGSGGVGYGYTF
.,.,TRBJ1-1,TRBV4-1,14,TGCGCCAGCAGCCAAGATCTCAGGGACACTGAAGCTTTCTTT,CASSQDLRDTEAFF
.,.,TRBJ1-2,TRBV6-6,13,TGTGCCAGCAGTCCAGGACAGCTCTATGGCTACACCTTC,CASSPGQLYGYTF
.,.,TRBJ1-5,TRBV3-1/TRBV3-2,14,TGTGCCAGCAGCCAAAGTGCGGGATATCAGCCCCAGCATTTT,CASSQSAGYQPQHF
.,.,TRBJ1-4,TRBV7-2,15,TGTGCCAGCAGCTTTTCACCAGGGGAAGGCGAAAAACTGTTTTTT,CASSFSPGEGEKLFF
.,.,TRBJ2-1,TRBV3-1/TRBV3-2,15,TGTGCCAGCAGCCAAGAATCGGGTAGTTACAATGAGCAGTTCTTC,CASSQESGSYNEQFF